This T cell receptor (beta chain) emerged from a study of blood T cell repertoires in COVID-19. About the study: Researchers got acute and convalescent COVID-19 samples from the United States, Italy and Spain. The analysed material was cDNA or gDNA that came from T cells, B-cell-depleted T cells, or PBMCs.

Germline values: CDR1 SNHLY, CDR2 FYNNEI. This CDR3 comprises 13 residues. V lost 6 bases, J lost 3 bases, and 11 bases lay in between. Under the authors' procedure: The authors estimated nucleated cell counts from reference gene primer amplification. Profiling relied on immunoSEQ multiplex PCR, and the TCRdb table lists in-frame clones only, not all of them. That table is the source of V, J and clone size, and D and trimming were worked out from the DNA. Here the sample spans tens of thousands of clones, 85% being singletons. The sequence came from a man over 45 with acute or convalescent COVID-19. The V and J genes are TRBV2 and TRBJ1-2; D is possibly TRBD1 (5 bases). The sequenced material came from peripheral blood. The CDR3 sequence: CASRETTDYGYTF. The CDR3 coding sequence is TGTGCCAGCAGGGAAACGACAGACTATGGCTACACCTTC.